This T cell receptor beta chain was found in a study of breast tumors, draining lymph nodes, adjacent tissues. Findings and limits, study-wide: Findings are consistent with lymph node origin and intratumoral expansion of most tumor T cells. Tumors had less TCR diversity than lymph nodes, more than nontumor tissue.

Breast cancer patients provided tissue from their axillary draining lymph nodes. This clonotype was found many times. What it binds is not known. TCRdb processed the multiplex PCR reads anew with MiXCR; each CDR3 protein has one entry. The sample includes roughly 110,000 distinct CDR3 sequences, 30% of them seen just once. The sequenced sample was axillary lymph node tissue. This receptor was identified in a female donor with breast cancer. Some clones in this sample may be carry-over from other donors' samples.

CDR3 loop: CASSLGGPPLHF. The CDR3 DNA sequence: TGCGCCAGCAGCTTAGGGGGTCCACCCCTCCACTTT. The V gene is TRBV5-1, the J gene TRBJ1-6; TRBD1 is a possible D gene (6 bases). The CDR3 is 12 amino acids. From germline, CDR1 is SGHRS and CDR2 YFSETQ. Trimming removed 2 bases at V and 11 bases at J, with 8 bases between.